This T cell receptor beta chain was captured by sequencing in a study of OX40 agonist ivuxolimab in advanced cancers. Whole-study context: Patients assigned to dose escalation were diagnosed with hepatocellular carcinoma, melanoma, renal cell or head and neck cancer. Prior anti-PD-1, anti-PD-L1 or anti-CTLA-4 therapy was allowed; roughly 40% had some. Three patients, one with hepatocellular carcinoma and two with cutaneous melanoma, achieved partial responses.

Samples were taken at baseline and on day 1 of cycles 4 and 7. This clone was counted a single time. The CDR3 extends over 13 amino acids. V dropped 6 bases and J dropped 5; count of bases not matched to a gene: 3. Germline CDR1 is MNHEY and CDR2 is SVGAGI. Measured with immunoSEQ multiplex PCR; TCRdb has only the in-frame clones, and not every one. Here the sample spans about 58,000 clones, 70% to 85% being singletons. The sequencing here drew on CD4+ or CD8+ T cells sorted from blood, taken in a trial of the OX40 agonist ivuxolimab. The V and J genes are TRBV6-5 and TRBJ1-1; 10 bases map to TRBD1. This clonotype originated in an adult with an advanced solid tumor such as melanoma, head and neck, liver or kidney cancer. DNA for the CDR3: TGTGCCAGCAGCATGGACAGGGGGACTGAAGCTTTCTTT. Translated, it gives CASSMDRGTEAFF.